This TCR beta chain was retrieved from a study of CD8 T cells in ankylosing spondylitis. From germline, CDR1 is LGHDT and CDR2 YNNKEL (reference sequence). CDR3 length: 16 residues. V lost 3 bases and J lost 5; bases outside the gene matches: 11. This clonotype has more than one count but fewer than ten. MiXCR, run by TCRdb on the 5' RACE reads, gives a single entry per CDR3 protein. This table holds about 160,000 distinct CDR3 sequences, approximately 9% found once. The chain uses TRBV3-1 and TRBJ2-3; TRBD1 agrees at 7 bases. Sequenced material: blood, either unsorted or a sorted T cell fraction (not recorded which). The receptor was derived from a female donor with ankylosing spondylitis or in good health (not recorded which). CDR3 in amino acids: CASSQRAGTAVDTQYF. The CDR3 nucleotides are TGTGCCAGCAGCCAGAGGGCAGGGACAGCTGTAGATACGCAGTATTTT.